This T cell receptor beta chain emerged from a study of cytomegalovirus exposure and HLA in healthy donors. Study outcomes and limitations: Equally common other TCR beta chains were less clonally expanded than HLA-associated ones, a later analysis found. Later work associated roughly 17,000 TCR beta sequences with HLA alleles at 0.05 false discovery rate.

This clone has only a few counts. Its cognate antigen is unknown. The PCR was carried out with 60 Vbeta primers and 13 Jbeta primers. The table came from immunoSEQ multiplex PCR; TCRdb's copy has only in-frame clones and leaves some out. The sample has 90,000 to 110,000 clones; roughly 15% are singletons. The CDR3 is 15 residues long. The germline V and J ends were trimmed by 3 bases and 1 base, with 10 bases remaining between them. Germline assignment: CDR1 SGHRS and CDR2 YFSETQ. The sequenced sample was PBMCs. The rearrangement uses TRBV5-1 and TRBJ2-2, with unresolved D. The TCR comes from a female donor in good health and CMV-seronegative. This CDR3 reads CASSSQDWNTGELFF. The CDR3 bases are TGCGCCAGCAGCTCCCAAGACTGGAACACCGGGGAGCTGTTTTTT.